The 4 T cell receptor beta chains below were found in one sample sequenced in a study of T cell responses to AZD1222 COVID-19 vaccine. Repertoires were generated with immunoSEQ multiplex PCR, while TCRdb's copy carries only in-frame clones and drops some. This sample has some 96,000 clones, with around 87% found just once. The sequencing used peripheral blood, collected on day 0 of AZD1222 vaccination. The receptor set was obtained from an adult in good health.

The J gene is TRBJ2-1, the V gene TRBV5-6; maybe TRBD1 (6 bases). The V and J ends lost 3 bases and 7 bases respectively, with 14 bases between them. This CDR3 is built from 14 residues. Per the germline V gene, CDR1 is SGHDT and CDR2 is YYEEEE. CDR3 residues: CASSSLDRRNEQFF. CDR3 in DNA: TGTGCCAGCAGCTCTTTAGACAGGAGAAATGAGCAGTTCTTC.

The V and J genes are TRBV6-2 or TRBV6-3 and TRBJ1-1; no definite D call. V was cut by 4 bases and J by 8 bases, with 11 bases left in between. The CDR3 has 12 residues. CDR1 MNHEY and CDR2 SVGEGT come from the germline V gene. CDR3: CASSSPTPEAFF. CDR3 DNA: TGTGCCAGCAGTTCTCCAACCCCAGAAGCTTTCTTT.

The chain has TRBV7-9 and TRBJ2-7; TRBD2 matches at 7 bases. Germline V gives CDR1 SEHNR, CDR2 FQNEAQ (reference sequence). V shed 6 bases, J shed 6 bases, and the junction held 5 bases outside the gene matches. This CDR3 is 12 amino acids long. This chain's CDR3 is CASSGRGGEQYF. In DNA form, the CDR3 reads TGTGCCAGCAGTGGGAGGGGAGGCGAGCAGTACTTC.

The chain employs TRBV18 and TRBJ1-4; maybe TRBD1 (6 bases). CDR3 length equals 15 residues. The V gene's germline CDR1 is KGHSH and CDR2 LQKENI. Trimming pared 5 bases from V and 8 bases from J, leaving 18 bases between. The CDR3 DNA reads as TGTGCCAGCTCAGTTCAGGGGCCGGTGGAAGAAAAACTGTTTTTT. Protein product: CASSVQGPVEEKLFF.